This entry describes one T cell receptor beta chain. No antigen is known for it. This sample is part of a study of shared clonotypes between healthy human individuals. Study-wide points: Blood was the only sampled material, and tissue repertoires likely differ. All-four-donor shared clonotypes had higher generation probabilities than non-shared clonotypes did. Across subsets, estimated richness was generally greater for naive than for memory populations.

Sequencing was at deep level. TCRdb's table, derived via immunoSEQ multiplex PCR, lists solely in-frame clones and lacks some. The data contain approximately 2,000,000 clones, 80% to 95% of them singletons. The CDR3 is 13 amino acids. V lost 8 bases to trimming and J lost 6 bases; unmatched junction nucleotides: 9. Germline V gives CDR1 LGHNA, CDR2 YSLEER. The naive CD8 fraction comprised CD45RO-negative cells positively selected for CCR7 and excluded terminally differentiated effector memory CD45RA+ cells. The chain links TRBV4-3 to TRBJ2-5, with 7 positions matching TRBD2. The sequenced sample consisted of naive CD8+ T cells from PBMCs. The clonotype was recovered from a young man in good health. Some clones in this sample may be carry-over from other donors' samples. CDR3 nucleotides: TGCGCCAGCCCCCAGGGAGGGAAGCAGACCCAGTACTTC. Translating it yields CASPQGGKQTQYF.